A single sample is the source of the 13 T cell receptor beta chains below, sequenced in a study of cytomegalovirus exposure and HLA in healthy donors. The study ran its PCR with 60 Vbeta and 13 Jbeta primers. Method: immunoSEQ multiplex PCR; TCRdb's copy keeps in-frame clones and lacks some. The sample shows tens of thousands of clones, less than 70% of them seen only once. The sample was PBMCs. The source is a man in his fifties in good health and CMV-seronegative.

The table lists this clone with a few counts. The chain has TRBV10-3 and TRBJ1-5; a weak D match, TRBD1 (6 bases). Germline values: CDR1 ENHRY, CDR2 SYGVKD. Deletions cut 0 bases from V and 4 bases from J, with 10 bases between. The CDR3 runs to 15 residues. This CDR3 is CAISESVGANQPQHF. CDR3 nucleotide sequence: TGTGCCATCAGTGAGTCGGTGGGGGCGAATCAGCCCCAGCATTTT.

In this sample, this clone turned up a few times. The conserved final phenylalanine or tryptophan is absent from the CDR3, which likely points to a read error. The rearrangement joins TRBV30 to TRBJ1-4; TRBD1 might be the D (6 bases). The CDR3 sequence is 15 residues long. The V and J ends lost 1 base and 4 bases respectively, with 13 bases between them. Per germline, CDR1 GTSNPN and CDR2 SVGIG (reference sequence). The CDR3 reads CAWSDLGGGNEKLFV. CDR3 nucleotides: TGTGCCTGGAGTGACCTTGGGGGCGGTAATGAAAAACTGTTTGTT.

This chain connects TRBV5-1 to TRBJ2-3; 7 positions match TRBD1. Germline V gene lookup returns CDR1 SGHRS and CDR2 YFSETQ. J gave up 11 bases and V 4 bases, and 13 bases lay outside the gene matches. The CDR3 extends over 14 amino acids. The CDR3 is CASSLPDRFFMQYF. CDR3 in DNA: TGCGCCAGCAGCCTCCCGGACAGGTTCTTTATGCAGTATTTT. Full variable domain (missing parts from reference TRBV5-1 and TRBJ2-3): KAGVTQTPRYLIKTRGQQVTLSCSPISGHRSVSWYQQTPGQGLQFLFEYFSETQRNKGNFPGRFSGRQFSNSRSEMNVSTLELGDSALYLCASSLPDRFFMQYFGPGTRLTVL.

The chain combines TRBV5-6 with TRBJ2-2; possibly TRBD1 for D (5 bases). Germline V lookup: CDR1 SGHDT, CDR2 YYEEEE. The V end lost 0 bases, the J end lost 4 bases, and 13 bases lay between the germline ends. CDR3 length equals 16 residues. CDR3 sequence: CASSLARVLSTGELFF. CDR3 bases: TGTGCCAGCAGCTTGGCCAGGGTATTGTCCACCGGGGAGCTGTTTTTT. Filled out from reference TRBV5-6 and TRBJ2-2, the complete variable domain reads DAGVTQSPTHLIKTRGQQVTLRCSPKSGHDTVSWYQQALGQGPQFIFQYYEEEERQRGNFPDRFSGHQFPNYSSELNVNALLLGDSALYLCASSLARVLSTGELFFGEGSRLTVL.

This clone has more than one count but fewer than ten. The chain is built from TRBV7-2 and TRBJ2-7; 9 bases agree with TRBD1. There are 14 residues in the CDR3. V dropped 5 bases and J dropped 1; count of bases not matched to a gene: 3. Germline-derived CDR1 and CDR2 are SGHTA and FQGNSA. The CDR3 nucleotides read TGTGCCAGCAGCCGACAGGGGGGATCCTACGAGCAGTACTTC. Translating it yields CASSRQGGSYEQYF.

The chain uses TRBV11-2 and TRBJ2-5; maybe TRBD1 (5 bases). The CDR3 totals 17 residues. Germline loops: CDR1 SGHAT, CDR2 FQNNGV. The V end was cut by 4 bases, the J end by 5 bases, with 23 bases between. The CDR3 DNA follows: TGTGCCAGCAGCTCCTACCCCCGCCAGGGTCTTGTGGAGACCCAGTACTTC. Residues: CASSSYPRQGLVETQYF.

The V call is TRBV2, the J call TRBJ1-5; TRBD1 matches 8 bases. This CDR3 spans 17 amino acids. V lost 8 bases, J lost 0 bases, and 12 bases stayed unmatched. Per the germline V gene, CDR1 is SNHLY and CDR2 is FYNNEI. CDR3 region: CASRGQGVRYSNQPQHF. The CDR3 region has the DNA TGTGCCAGCCGTGGACAGGGCGTACGCTATAGCAATCAGCCCCAGCATTTT.

For this clone: One end of the junction fails to match germline, which may point to a read error. This chain joins TRBV7-9 and TRBJ2-3; D is perhaps TRBD1 (6 bases). This CDR3 is 16 amino acids long. Germline CDR1 and CDR2: SEHNR and FQNEAQ (reference sequence). CDR3 loop: CASTLYRQASTDTQYF. In nucleotides, the CDR3 is TGTGCCAGCACCTTATACCGACAGGCGAGCACAGATACGCAGTATTTT.

V is TRBV18 and J is TRBJ1-2; no definite D call. Germline CDR1 and CDR2: KGHSH and LQKENI. The CDR3 is 12 residues long. Trimming shortened V by 2 bases and J by 11 bases, and 12 bases separated the two germline ends. This CDR3 reads CASSPRERLYTF. CDR3 DNA sequence: TGTGCCAGCTCACCAAGGGAGAGGTTATACACCTTC. The full variable domain, with the rest looked up from reference TRBV18 and TRBJ1-2, is NAGVMQNPRHLVRRRGQEARLRCSPMKGHSHVYWYRQLPEEGLKFMVYLQKENIIDESGMPKERFSAEFPKEGPSILRIQQVVRGDSAAYFCASSPRERLYTFGSGTRLTVV.

The chain joins TRBV6-1 to TRBJ2-7; 7 bases are shared with TRBD1. This CDR3 is 15 amino acids long. Trimming cost V 2 bases and J 2 bases; bases outside gene matches: 6. CDR1 and CDR2 (germline): MNHNS, SASEGT. The CDR3 nucleotides are TGTGCCAGCAGTGAAATACAGGGGATTCCCTACGAGCAGTACTTC. This sequence encodes CASSEIQGIPYEQYF.

This clone appeared a few times. The chain uses TRBV29-1 and TRBJ2-6; D not resolved. CDR1 is SQVTM, CDR2 ANQGSEA, per germline. The CDR3 has 14 amino acids. V was pared by 0 bases and J by 4 bases, with 7 bases between. This CDR3 reads CSVEEPRGANVLTF. As DNA, the CDR3 is TGCAGCGTTGAAGAGCCCCGGGGGGCCAACGTCCTGACTTTC.

This clone is a singleton in its sample. The J gene is TRBJ2-7, the V gene TRBV5-1, with 8 bases identical to TRBD1. The CDR3 extends over 15 amino acids. V gave up 0 bases and J gave up 4 bases; unmatched junction bases: 6. Germline values: CDR1 SGHRS, CDR2 YFSETQ. The CDR3 DNA reads as TGCGCCAGCAGCTTGGCCGGCGACAGGGGATACGAGCAGTACTTC. It translates to CASSLAGDRGYEQYF.

Concerning this clone itself: Other DNA sequences in the same sample also yield this CDR3. The chain uses TRBV4-3 and TRBJ2-3; TRBD2 matches 12 bases. The CDR3 consists of 16 residues. V was clipped by 2 bases and J by 2 bases; unmatched bases: 2. Germline values: CDR1 LGHNA, CDR2 YSLEER. In DNA, the CDR3 is TGCGCCAGCAGCCAACTAGCGGGAGGGCCCACAGATACGCAGTATTTT. The encoded protein is CASSQLAGGPTDTQYF.